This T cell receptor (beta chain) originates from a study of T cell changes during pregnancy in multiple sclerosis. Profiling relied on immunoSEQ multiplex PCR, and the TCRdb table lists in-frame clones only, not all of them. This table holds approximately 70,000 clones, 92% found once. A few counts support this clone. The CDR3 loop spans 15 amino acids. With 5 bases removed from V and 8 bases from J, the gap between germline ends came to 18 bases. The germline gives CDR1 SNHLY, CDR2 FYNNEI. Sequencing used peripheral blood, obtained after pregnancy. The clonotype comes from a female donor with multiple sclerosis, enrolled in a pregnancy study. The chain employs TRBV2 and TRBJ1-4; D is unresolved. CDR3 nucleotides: TGTGCCAGCAGTTCGAATTCCCCCAGTGGCGAAAAACTGTTTTTT. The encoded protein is CASSSNSPSGEKLFF. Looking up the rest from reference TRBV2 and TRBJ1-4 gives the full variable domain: EPEVTQTPSHQVTQMGQEVILRCVPISNHLYFYWYRQILGQKVEFLVSFYNNEISEKSEIFDDQFSVERPDGSNFTLKIRSTKLEDSAMYFCASSSNSPSGEKLFFGSGTQLSVL.